This entry is about one TCR beta chain. The sample belongs to a study of long-term antiretroviral therapy in people with HIV. Sequencing used immunoSEQ v3.0 at survey level. Sequencing efforts were directed toward about 40,000-55,000 T-cell genomes per sample. This table comes from immunoSEQ multiplex PCR, and its TCRdb copy is limited to in-frame clones, with some not included. Among 15,000 to 20,000 clones listed, 65% to 85% were seen once. Germline V lookup: CDR1 LNHDA, CDR2 SQIVND (reference sequence). V was clipped by 9 bases and J by 4 bases; unmatched bases: 10. The CDR3 is 15 residues long. Sequences were derived from unsorted PBMCs, sampled 0.6 years after starting antiretroviral therapy. The chain employs TRBV19 and TRBJ1-4, with 8 nucleotides matching TRBD1. The sequence was obtained from a woman aged 18-29 years with HIV. CDR3 region: CASPPQQGGNEKLFF. CDR3 DNA: TGTGCCAGCCCTCCCCAACAGGGGGGTAATGAAAAACTGTTTTTT.